Presented here are 18 T cell receptor beta chains from one specimen sequenced in a study of cytomegalovirus exposure and HLA in healthy donors. In the PCR, 60 Vbeta and 13 Jbeta primers were used. The assay was immunoSEQ multiplex PCR, and TCRdb's table has in-frame clones only and misses some. The data show 200,000 to 250,000 clones, about 74% seen once. The material sequenced was PBMCs. These TCRs come from a woman in her 30s in good health and CMV-seronegative.

The chain employs TRBV4-1 and TRBJ1-1, with D unclear. The CDR3 runs to 11 residues. The V gene lost 0 bases and the J gene lost 10 bases, with 6 bases spanning the gap. Germline V gene sequence: CDR1 MGHRA, CDR2 YSYEKL. The CDR3 bases are TGCGCCAGCAGCCAAGATGGGCGAGCTTTCTTT. Encoded protein: CASSQDGRAFF.

The chain recombines TRBV11-3 with TRBJ2-1; maybe TRBD1 (7 bases). Germline V gene sequence: CDR1 SGHNT, CDR2 YENEEA. Deletions cut 5 bases from V and 4 bases from J, with 21 bases between. The CDR3 contains 17 residues. CDR3 protein: CASSAPGGQRAYNEQFF. DNA of the CDR3: TGTGCCAGCAGCGCCCCTGGGGGACAGCGGGCGTACAATGAGCAGTTCTTC.

The J gene is TRBJ2-1, the V gene TRBV10-3; the match to TRBD2 covers 11 bases. With 10 bases clipped from V and 5 bases from J, the junction kept 13 bases outside the gene matches. Looked up from germline, CDR1 is ENHRY and CDR2 is SYGVKD. The CDR3 has 16 residues. CDR3 amino acids: CATYPRPGLADNEQFF. CDR3 DNA sequence: TGTGCCACTTACCCGAGACCGGGACTAGCGGACAATGAGCAGTTCTTC.

This clone showed up just a few times. V and J are TRBV11-1 and TRBJ1-3; 9 positions match TRBD1. V dropped 5 bases and J dropped 0; count of bases not matched to a gene: 8. CDR3 length: 17 residues. CDR1 is SGHAT, CDR2 FQDESV, per germline (reference sequence). The DNA for the CDR3 is TGTGCCAGCAGCGAGGGACAGGGAGGCTACTCTGGAAACACCATATATTTT. Its protein is CASSEGQGGYSGNTIYF.

This clone appeared a few times. The rearrangement uses TRBV7-9 and TRBJ1-1; D is uncertain. This CDR3 has 11 amino acids. Trimming shortened V by 8 bases and J by 4 bases, and 8 bases separated the two germline ends. Germline CDR1 SEHNR, CDR2 FQNEAQ (reference sequence). In DNA, the CDR3 is TGTGCCAGCCAGGTGCCCACTGAAGCTTTCTTT. Amino acids: CASQVPTEAFF.

The rearrangement uses TRBV7-6 and TRBJ2-4; D not resolved. CDR1 and CDR2 from the germline V gene are SGHVS and FNYEAQ. The CDR3 covers 12 residues. The V and J ends lost 1 base and 8 bases respectively, with 6 bases between them. CDR3 sequence reads: CASSLDSDIQYF. As DNA, the CDR3 is TGTGCCAGCAGCTTAGACAGTGACATTCAGTACTTC. The entire variable domain, with the rest obtained from reference TRBV7-6 and TRBJ2-4, is as follows: GAGVSQSPRYKVTKRGQDVALRCDPISGHVSLYWYRQALGQGPEFLTYFNYEAQQDKSGLPNDRFSAERPEGSISTLTIQRTEQRDSAMYRCASSLDSDIQYFGAGTRLSVL.

The V call is TRBV30, the J call TRBJ2-1; 9 nucleotides line up with TRBD2. The germline CDR1 and CDR2 sequences are GTSNPN and SVGIG (reference sequence). CDR3 length equals 14 residues. The V segment lost 4 bases and the J segment 10 bases; nucleotides outside the gene matches: 11. CDR3 residues: CAWMKRGAPFEQFF. The CDR3 nucleotides are TGTGCCTGGATGAAGCGGGGGGCCCCCTTCGAGCAGTTCTTC.

J is TRBJ1-2 and V is TRBV6-1, with a possible D match to TRBD1 (5 bases). This CDR3 spans 13 amino acids. Germline V gives CDR1 MNHNS, CDR2 SASEGT. V shed 6 bases and J shed 3 bases, with 11 bases lying between them. The CDR3 DNA is TGTGCCAGCAGCATCAGGGAGGACTATGGCTACACCTTC. Its protein product is CASSIREDYGYTF.

This chain connects TRBV5-5 to TRBJ2-5; 10 bases align to TRBD1. This CDR3 has 15 amino acids. CDR1 and CDR2 from the germline V gene are SGHKS and YYEKEE (reference sequence). Trimming at V came to 3 bases and at J to 8 bases, leaving 10 bases not matched to a gene. In DNA form, the CDR3 reads TGTGCCAGCAGCTCGCCCCCGGGACAGGGGTTCACCCAGTACTTC. Amino acid sequence: CASSSPPGQGFTQYF.

Concerning this clone: With only one base between it and a far larger clone, this is likely a read error. This chain joins TRBV5-1 and TRBJ1-4; D unclear. The CDR3 covers 14 residues. The germline V and J ends were trimmed by 3 bases and 1 base, with 7 bases remaining between them. Germline CDR1 and CDR2: SGHRS and YFSETQ. CDR3 sequence (DNA): TGCGCCAGCAGCTGCAGTGGAACTAATGAAAAACTGTTTTTT. The encoded protein is CASSCSGTNEKLFF.

The chain has TRBV7-3 and TRBJ2-1, with D unresolved. The CDR3 runs to 14 residues. The V end lost 2 bases, the J end lost 5 bases, and 10 bases lay between the germline ends. The germline V gene has CDR1 SGHTA and CDR2 FQGTGA. The CDR3 nucleotides are TGTGCCAGCAGCTTACTCCAGGCTAACAATGAGCAGTTCTTC. Its translation is CASSLLQANNEQFF.

This chain connects TRBV10-3 to TRBJ2-5, with D tentatively TRBD1 (6 bases). This CDR3 comprises 13 residues. With 6 bases removed from V and 3 bases from J, the gap between germline ends came to 11 bases. Germline lookup yields CDR1 ENHRY and CDR2 SYGVKD. The CDR3 sequence: CAIRTGKEETQYF. The DNA for the CDR3 is TGTGCCATCAGAACAGGGAAAGAAGAGACCCAGTACTTC.

This chain uses TRBV6-5 with TRBJ2-7; 9 bases match TRBD2. This CDR3 is 15 amino acids long. Germline loops: CDR1 MNHEY, CDR2 SVGAGI. The trim removed 0 bases at V and 4 bases at J, leaving 4 bases unmatched. The CDR3 coding sequence is TGTGCCAGCAGTTACTCGATTAGCGGGAGTTACGAGCAGTACTTC. Its translation: CASSYSISGSYEQYF.

The rearrangement joins TRBV6-5 to TRBJ2-7, with TRBD1 identical over 7 bases. V dropped 4 bases and J dropped 2; count of bases not matched to a gene: 5. Germline-derived CDR1 and CDR2 are MNHEY and SVGAGI. The CDR3 has 14 amino acids. The CDR3 here is CASSLQGKTYEQYF. The CDR3 nucleotides are TGTGCCAGCAGTTTACAGGGGAAGACCTACGAGCAGTACTTC.

J is TRBJ1-2 and V is TRBV30, with TRBD1 matching over 9 bases. Germline CDR1 GTSNPN, CDR2 SVGIG (reference sequence). There are 13 residues in the CDR3. V lost 7 bases, J lost 3 bases, and 6 bases stayed unmatched. The CDR3 loop reads CASPTGGDYGYTF. The CDR3 DNA follows: TGTGCCTCACCGACAGGGGGAGACTATGGCTACACCTTC.

The chain combines TRBV11-2 with TRBJ1-2, with D uncertain. The germline CDR1 and CDR2 sequences are SGHAT and FQNNGV. The CDR3 runs 16 residues. Trimming took off 1 base at V and 3 bases at J, with 15 bases between the two ends. CDR3 DNA: TGTGCCAGCAGCTTAGCGAGAGGAGGGTATGACTATGGCTACACCTTC. Translating it yields CASSLARGGYDYGYTF.

V is TRBV6-1 and J is TRBJ1-1; D unclear. Between the trimmed V and J ends, which lost 4 bases and 0 bases, there was a span of 9 bases. The CDR3 is 14 amino acids. Germline CDR1 is MNHNS and CDR2 is SASEGT. CDR3 coding DNA: TGTGCCAGCAGTGGTACAGCTATGAACACTGAAGCTTTCTTT. Its translation: CASSGTAMNTEAFF.

This chain uses TRBV2 with TRBJ2-7; perhaps TRBD2 as D (5 bases). The CDR3 has 12 amino acids. CDR1 and CDR2 (germline): SNHLY, FYNNEI. V gave up 0 bases and J gave up 5 bases, with 5 bases separating them. Written as DNA, the CDR3 is TGTGCCAGCAGTGAAGCGCGGGACGAGCAGTACTTC. Amino acid sequence: CASSEARDEQYF.